Shown below are 28 T cell receptor beta chains from a single sample sequenced in a study of blood T cell repertoires in COVID-19. Method: immunoSEQ multiplex PCR; TCRdb's copy keeps in-frame clones and lacks some. Among 250,000 to 300,000 clones, around 90% were seen once, and the ten largest hold 1.1%. The sequencing sample was made of PBMCs or T cells enriched from blood (not recorded which). The source of these receptors is a woman between 25 and 40 years old who had recovered from COVID-19.

V and J are TRBV5-1 and TRBJ2-5, with 10 nucleotides matching TRBD2. The length of the CDR3 is 16 residues. After removal of 3 bases from V and 5 bases from J, the junction contained 10 bases not matched to a gene. The germline V gene has CDR1 SGHRS and CDR2 YFSETQ. The CDR3 DNA sequence: TGCGCCAGCAGCTCGATAGCGGGAGGTGCGGGGGAGACCCAGTACTTC. Protein product: CASSSIAGGAGETQYF. The whole variable domain, filled in from reference TRBV5-1 and TRBJ2-5, reads KAGVTQTPRYLIKTRGQQVTLSCSPISGHRSVSWYQQTPGQGLQFLFEYFSETQRNKGNFPGRFSGRQFSNSRSEMNVSTLELGDSALYLCASSSIAGGAGETQYFGPGTRLLVL.

The table lists this clone with a count of one. The chain combines TRBV5-4 with TRBJ1-4; TRBD1 is a possible D gene (6 bases). This CDR3 spans 14 amino acids. Germline CDR1 SGHNT, CDR2 YYREEE (reference sequence). Deletions cut 4 bases from V and 6 bases from J, with 13 bases between. The CDR3 sequence is CASSVKGGHEKLFF. The DNA of the CDR3 is TGTGCCAGCAGCGTCAAGGGGGGGCATGAAAAACTGTTTTTT.

The V call is TRBV27, the J call TRBJ1-5; possible D gene TRBD1, 5 bases. The CDR3 sequence is 15 residues long. The germline CDR1 and CDR2 sequences are MNHEY and SMNVEV (reference sequence). Trimming removed 10 bases at V and 3 bases at J, with 19 bases between. The DNA for the CDR3 is TGTGCCACCCCTCAAATGGACAAGATCAATCAGCCCCAGCATTTT. Amino acid sequence: CATPQMDKINQPQHF.

This clone was seen more than once but under ten times. The chain employs TRBV28 and TRBJ1-1; 9 nucleotides match TRBD1. V shed 6 bases, J shed 5 bases, and the junction held 1 base outside the gene matches. This CDR3 contains 12 residues. The V gene's germline CDR1 is MDHEN and CDR2 SYDVKM. CDR3 protein: CASRQGATEAFF. Written as DNA, the CDR3 is TGTGCCAGCAGACAGGGGGCTACTGAAGCTTTCTTT.

The rearrangement links TRBV30 to TRBJ1-2; D call uncertain. The CDR3 runs 8 residues. V shed 8 bases and J shed 5 bases, with 3 bases lying between them. Looked up from germline, CDR1 is GTSNPN and CDR2 is SVGIG (reference sequence). The CDR3 sequence is CALYGYTF. In DNA form, the CDR3 reads TGTGCCCTATATGGCTACACCTTC.

This clone was seen a few times. This chain links TRBV6-4 with TRBJ2-2; no firm D call. Trimming cost V 0 bases and J 6 bases, with 5 bases left between them. Germline CDR1 and CDR2: MRHNA and SNTAGT. The CDR3 consists of 13 residues. Here the CDR3 reads CASSDSASGELFF. Here the CDR3 DNA reads TGTGCCAGCAGTGACTCGGCCTCCGGGGAGCTGTTTTTT.

The V gene is TRBV9, the J gene TRBJ2-7; 9 nucleotides align to TRBD2. V was pared by 0 bases and J by 2 bases, with 3 bases of the junction left unmatched. In germline, CDR1 is SGDLS, CDR2 YYNGEE. The CDR3 sequence is 15 residues long. The DNA for the CDR3 is TGTGCCAGCAGCGTAGCTAGCGGGGTCCCCTACGAGCAGTACTTC. Its protein product is CASSVASGVPYEQYF.

This clone was observed a few times. The chain is built from TRBV5-1 and TRBJ1-1; D perhaps matches TRBD1 (6 bases). Germline CDR1 and CDR2: SGHRS and YFSETQ. V was trimmed by 0 bases and J by 0 bases, leaving 9 bases between them. There are 15 residues in the CDR3. The CDR3 bases are TGCGCCAGCAGCTTGGCGGGGACACTGAACACTGAAGCTTTCTTT. It encodes CASSLAGTLNTEAFF.

The CDR3 here is CASSLGLAGNTGELFF. In DNA form, the CDR3 reads TGTGCCAGCAGCTTAGGACTAGCGGGGAACACCGGGGAGCTGTTTTTT. The chain uses TRBV7-2 and TRBJ2-2; 10 bases agree with TRBD2. Germline values: CDR1 SGHTA, CDR2 FQGNSA. This CDR3 has 16 amino acids. V lost 1 base and J lost 1; bases outside the gene matches: 0.

V usage is TRBV3-1 (or the pseudogene TRBV3-2) and J usage is TRBJ2-7, with TRBD2 matching 12 bases. V lost 4 bases, J lost 3 bases, and 4 bases stayed unmatched. CDR1 and CDR2 (germline): LGHDT, YNNKEL (reference sequence). CDR3 length equals 15 residues. CDR3 loop: CASSPGLAGHYEQYF. In nucleotides, the CDR3 is TGTGCCAGCAGCCCCGGACTAGCGGGACACTACGAGCAGTACTTC.

The rearrangement uses TRBV27 and TRBJ2-5; maybe TRBD1 (5 bases). This CDR3 comprises 15 residues. Trimming took 2 bases from V and 3 from J, leaving 13 bases between them. Per germline, CDR1 MNHEY and CDR2 SMNVEV (reference sequence). This CDR3 is CASSLGQGRKETQYF. The CDR3 DNA follows: TGTGCCAGCAGTTTAGGGCAGGGTCGGAAAGAGACCCAGTACTTC.

The chain links TRBV19 to TRBJ2-7; 9 bases are shared with TRBD2. Germline V CDR1 and CDR2: LNHDA, SQIVND (reference sequence). J was trimmed by 4 bases and V by 5 bases; bases with no gene match: 6. CDR3 length equals 14 residues. The CDR3 bases are TGTGCCAGTAGTTCCAGGACTAGCGTGTACGAGCAGTACTTC. Translated, it gives CASSSRTSVYEQYF.

This rearrangement joins TRBV6-5 to TRBJ1-2; weak D call: TRBD1 (6 bases). CDR1 and CDR2 from the germline V gene are MNHEY and SVGAGI. The CDR3 spans 12 residues. The V and J ends lost 11 bases and 7 bases respectively, with 17 bases between them. CDR3 sequence (DNA): TGTGCCGGATGGGACACAGTCGGTGGCTACACCTTC. Its translation is CAGWDTVGGYTF.

The chain combines TRBV30 with TRBJ1-2; perhaps TRBD1 as D (6 bases). The CDR3 is 12 amino acids. V was shortened by 7 bases and J by 8 bases, with 17 bases between the two germline ends. Germline V gives CDR1 GTSNPN, CDR2 SVGIG (reference sequence). In DNA, the CDR3 is TGTGCCTATATCCGGGACATAGGCGGCTACACCTTC. Encoded protein: CAYIRDIGGYTF.

The CDR3 protein is CASRQGQNEQYF. CDR3 sequence (DNA): TGTGCCAGCAGACAGGGGCAGAACGAGCAGTACTTC. The rearrangement uses TRBV6-5 and TRBJ2-7; 7 nucleotides align to TRBD1. Germline CDR1 MNHEY, CDR2 SVGAGI. CDR3 length: 12 amino acids. V trimming: 6 bases; J trimming: 5 bases; junction bases outside the gene matches: 4.

The count of this clone is one. The V call is TRBV11-1, the J call TRBJ2-3; TRBD1 matches at 7 bases. This CDR3 has 15 residues. Germline V CDR1 and CDR2: SGHAT, FQDESV (reference sequence). Trimming at V came to 3 bases and at J to 0 bases, leaving 3 bases not matched to a gene. CDR3 sequence reads: CASSFRQGSTDTQYF. The CDR3 coding sequence is TGTGCCAGCAGCTTTCGACAGGGAAGCACAGATACGCAGTATTTT.

This clone was recorded only once. The chain carries TRBV18 and TRBJ2-1, with 8 positions matching TRBD2. CDR1 is KGHSH and CDR2 is LQKENI in the germline V gene. The CDR3 loop spans 15 amino acids. Trimming cost V 6 bases and J 6 bases; bases outside gene matches: 10. CDR3 DNA: TGTGCCAGCTCCCCAAGCGGGAGTTTTTTCAATGAGCAGTTCTTC. Protein product: CASSPSGSFFNEQFF.

The V and J genes are TRBV5-6 and TRBJ1-2; D is perhaps TRBD1 (6 bases). CDR1 and CDR2 (germline): SGHDT, YYEEEE. V lost 2 bases to trimming and J lost 6 bases, with 11 bases between them. The CDR3 is 13 amino acids. This CDR3 is CASSLRQADGYTF. CDR3 bases: TGTGCCAGCAGCTTACGACAGGCCGATGGCTACACCTTC.

This sequence joins TRBV2 and TRBJ1-1; a possible D gene is TRBD1 (6 bases). CDR3 size: 13 residues. The V gene lost 8 bases and the J gene lost 4 bases, with 14 bases spanning the gap. From germline, CDR1 is SNHLY and CDR2 FYNNEI. The CDR3 bases are TGTGCCAGCCCTCGGGGGGCGGGCACTGAAGCTTTCTTT. It translates to CASPRGAGTEAFF.

The V call is TRBV6-2 or TRBV6-3, the J call TRBJ2-1, with TRBD2 matching over 8 bases. Germline CDR1 and CDR2: MNHEY and SVGEGT. CDR3 length: 17 residues. The trim removed 0 bases at V and 3 bases at J, leaving 7 bases unmatched. This CDR3 is CASSYSLTSGHYNEQFF. The DNA for the CDR3 is TGTGCCAGCAGTTACTCGCTTACTAGCGGTCACTACAATGAGCAGTTCTTC.

The genes are TRBV18 and TRBJ1-1; 10 bases fit TRBD1. This CDR3 has 15 residues. The ends lost 3 bases at V and 5 bases at J; junction bases unmatched: 6. Looked up from germline, CDR1 is KGHSH and CDR2 is LQKENI. CDR3 amino acids: CASSPLTGGRTEAFF. The DNA for the CDR3 is TGTGCCAGCTCACCCTTGACAGGGGGCAGGACTGAAGCTTTCTTT.

The CDR3 DNA sequence: TGTGCCAGCAGTTCCTTCGACAATGAGCAGTTCTTC. It specifies CASSSFDNEQFF. J is TRBJ2-1 and V is TRBV12-3 or TRBV12-4, with unresolved D. V dropped 4 bases and J dropped 5 bases, with 6 bases sitting between them. The CDR3 runs 12 residues.

The rearrangement joins TRBV3-1 (or the pseudogene TRBV3-2) to TRBJ2-1; 9 positions agree with TRBD2. CDR1 LGHDT and CDR2 YNNKEL come from the germline V gene (reference sequence). This CDR3 contains 17 residues. With V trimmed by 0 bases and J by 12 bases, 15 bases remained unmatched. CDR3 sequence reads: CASSQEEGLAWGYGQFF. CDR3 in DNA: TGTGCCAGCAGCCAAGAAGAGGGACTAGCTTGGGGATATGGGCAGTTCTTC.

CDR3 DNA: TGTGCCAGCAGCTTAGGGCAGGGAAACTATGGCTACACCTTC. This translates into CASSLGQGNYGYTF. This chain uses TRBV11-1 with TRBJ1-2; possible D gene TRBD1, 5 bases. CDR1 and CDR2 (germline): SGHAT, FQDESV (reference sequence). V was clipped by 1 base and J by 2 bases, with 8 bases between them. This CDR3 region has 14 residues.

The rearrangement uses TRBV28 and TRBJ2-7; TRBD2 matches 7 bases. The CDR3 has 16 residues. CDR1 and CDR2 (germline): MDHEN, SYDVKM. V was pared by 5 bases and J by 6 bases, with 16 bases of the junction left unmatched. Here the CDR3 reads CASSVPGARPGGEQYF. In DNA, the CDR3 is TGTGCCAGCAGTGTTCCCGGCGCGCGGCCGGGGGGCGAGCAGTACTTC.

V usage is TRBV4-1 and J usage is TRBJ2-5, with unresolved D. The germline V gene encodes CDR1 MGHRA and CDR2 YSYEKL. The V and J ends lost 0 bases and 1 base respectively, with 9 bases between them. The CDR3 runs 15 residues. DNA for the CDR3: TGCGCCAGCAGCCAAGATGGCAGTCCCCAAGAGACCCAGTACTTC. Protein product: CASSQDGSPQETQYF.

V gene TRBV10-1 combines with J gene TRBJ2-5, with a weak D call TRBD1 (5 bases). The CDR3 runs 13 residues. The germline CDR1 and CDR2 sequences are WNHNN and SYGVQD (reference sequence). With 3 bases removed from V and 1 base from J, the gap between germline ends came to 6 bases. The CDR3, as DNA: TGCGCCAGCAGTGACAGGGTCCAAGAGACCCAGTACTTC. Residues: CASSDRVQETQYF.

V gene TRBV11-2 combines with J gene TRBJ2-1; tentatively, D is TRBD2 (6 bases). The CDR3 contains 18 residues. Looked up from germline, CDR1 is SGHAT and CDR2 is FQNNGV. V was cut by 1 base and J by 8 bases, with 24 bases left in between. This CDR3 reads CASSLAPGMAAGGYEQFF. CDR3 coding DNA: TGTGCCAGCAGCTTAGCCCCCGGTATGGCGGCTGGAGGGTATGAGCAGTTCTTC.